The 2 T cell receptor beta chains below were found in one sample sequenced in a study of T cell responses to AZD1222 COVID-19 vaccine. Clones were read by immunoSEQ multiplex PCR, and TCRdb kept only the in-frame ones, dropping some. The table lists 80,000 to 90,000 clones, around 90% of them singletons. Sequencing was performed on peripheral blood, taken on day 0 of AZD1222 vaccination. The receptors were gathered from an adult in good health.

V and J are TRBV7-2 and TRBJ1-2, with no clear D. The CDR3 sequence is 17 residues long. Germline V gene lookup returns CDR1 SGHTA and CDR2 FQGNSA. The germline V and J ends were trimmed by 5 bases and 0 bases, with 19 bases remaining between them. The CDR3 here is CASSPGWWAVANYGYTF. CDR3 coding DNA: TGTGCCAGCAGCCCGGGGTGGTGGGCGGTTGCTAACTATGGCTACACCTTC.

This clone has just a few counts. The chain couples TRBV30 to TRBJ1-2; tentatively, D is TRBD1 (6 bases). Germline V gene lookup returns CDR1 GTSNPN and CDR2 SVGIG (reference sequence). V lost 2 bases to trimming and J lost 7 bases, with 17 bases between them. The CDR3 is 14 amino acids. The CDR3 bases are TGTGCCTGGAGTAGCCTTGGCAGGGGTGTTGGCTACACCTTC. Encoded protein: CAWSSLGRGVGYTF.